Sequencing of this TCR beta chain was carried out in a study of T cells in Graves' hyperthyroidism and ophthalmopathy. About the study: Any treatment followed the collection of peripheral blood at initial diagnosis. General study points: Among thyroid clonotypes expanded above 0.001, most also appeared in blood.

RNA transcripts were the template for amplifying TCR beta CDR3 regions. HTBI primers were employed in a first-round RT-PCR of the TCR CDR3. Each CDR3 protein gets one entry after TCRdb re-called the multiplex PCR reads with MiXCR. The data hold approximately 400,000 distinct CDR3 sequences, with approximately 19% observed a single time. There are many counts of this clonotype. Its matching antigen is unknown. Criteria for exclusion of patients were uncontrolled infection, other autoimmune disease, pregnancy or lactation. This CDR3 has 15 residues. Trimming removed 6 bases from V and 2 bases from J, with 16 bases in between. In germline, CDR1 is SGHVS, CDR2 FQNEAQ.

Sequenced material: blood. The source is a woman between 18 and 30 years old with Graves' hyperthyroidism. V is TRBV7-8 and J is TRBJ2-5; tentatively, D is TRBD1 (6 bases). CDR3 region: CASRGRTEMQETQYF. CDR3 coding DNA: TGTGCCAGCAGAGGTAGGACAGAAATGCAAGAGACCCAGTACTTC.